A selection of T cell receptor beta chains follows, all from one sample in a study of shared clonotypes between healthy human individuals. Using immunoSEQ multiplex PCR, the repertoire was profiled, and TCRdb retains in-frame clones only, with some absent. The sample shows about 1 million clones, about 84% of them seen only once. The sample taken for sequencing was memory CD4+ T cells from PBMCs. All receptors derive from a man younger than 35 in good health. Some clones in this sample may be carry-over from other donors' samples. The CDR3 runs from the conserved cysteine through the conserved F or W. D genes are given only for firm matches.

v_call: TRBV6-5
d_call: .
j_call: TRBJ1-6
cdr3_aa: CASSYLSPGSGSPLHF

v_call: TRBV6-1
d_call: .
j_call: TRBJ1-2
cdr3_aa: CASSEGRGASAF

v_call: TRBV6-6
d_call: TRBD2
j_call: TRBJ2-1
cdr3_aa: CASSSSGSSYNEQFF

v_call: TRBV6-1
d_call: .
j_call: TRBJ2-7
cdr3_aa: CASSVRGYEQYF

v_call: TRBV5-4
d_call: .
j_call: TRBJ2-5
cdr3_aa: CASSSDSGAGTQYF

v_call: TRBV30
d_call: .
j_call: TRBJ2-2
cdr3_aa: CAWSVLVAGELFF

v_call: TRBV7-9
d_call: .
j_call: TRBJ2-5
cdr3_aa: CASTPPTQETQYF

v_call: TRBV20-1
d_call: .
j_call: TRBJ2-7
cdr3_aa: CSAGTYEQYF

v_call: TRBV18
d_call: .
j_call: TRBJ1-1
cdr3_aa: CASSPLRVEGTEAFF

v_call: TRBV18
d_call: .
j_call: TRBJ1-1
cdr3_aa: CASSEGDVEAFF

v_call: TRBV5-4
d_call: .
j_call: TRBJ1-5
cdr3_aa: CASSLGLGGNQPQHF

v_call: TRBV5-1
d_call: .
j_call: TRBJ2-1
cdr3_aa: CASRLRSGGGDEQFF

v_call: TRBV5-1
d_call: .
j_call: TRBJ2-7
cdr3_aa: CASSLACDEQYF

v_call: TRBV2
d_call: .
j_call: TRBJ2-7
cdr3_aa: CASNRRLSYEQYF

v_call: TRBV7-2
d_call: .
j_call: TRBJ2-4
cdr3_aa: CASSLLGAGLNIQYF

v_call: TRBV6-5
d_call: .
j_call: TRBJ2-7
cdr3_aa: CASSPPTGTQYF

v_call: TRBV18
d_call: TRBD2
j_call: TRBJ2-3
cdr3_aa: CASSPPGLDTDTQYF

v_call: TRBV6-1
d_call: .
j_call: TRBJ1-2
cdr3_aa: CASSELSGPNYGYTF

v_call: TRBV19
d_call: TRBD2
j_call: TRBJ2-7
cdr3_aa: CASSIVASGSYEQYF

v_call: TRBV9
d_call: TRBD2
j_call: TRBJ2-2
cdr3_aa: CASSTSGRAGTGELFF

v_call: TRBV5-1
d_call: .
j_call: TRBJ2-5
cdr3_aa: CASSRWGETQYF

v_call: TRBV28
d_call: .
j_call: TRBJ1-1
cdr3_aa: CASSLVGGRLGSAFF

v_call: TRBV2
d_call: TRBD1
j_call: TRBJ2-5
cdr3_aa: CASPNSGQGGETQYF

v_call: TRBV29-1
d_call: TRBD1
j_call: TRBJ1-1
cdr3_aa: CSVQSGQGTEAFF

v_call: TRBV2
d_call: .
j_call: TRBJ1-1
cdr3_aa: CASSPEGNTEAFF

v_call: TRBV5-4
d_call: .
j_call: TRBJ1-5
cdr3_aa: CASSYGGPNQPQHF

v_call: TRBV18
d_call: .
j_call: TRBJ2-7
cdr3_aa: CASSRANYEQYF

v_call: TRBV23-1
d_call: .
j_call: TRBJ1-1
cdr3_aa: CASWGPRHSMNTEAFF

v_call: TRBV11-3
d_call: .
j_call: TRBJ2-1
cdr3_aa: CASSLEGGNEQFF

v_call: TRBV4-1
d_call: .
j_call: TRBJ2-7
cdr3_aa: CASSSGTAGYEQYF

v_call: TRBV5-1
d_call: .
j_call: .
cdr3_aa: CASSFNRAYEQYF

v_call: TRBV18
d_call: TRBD1
j_call: TRBJ1-2
cdr3_aa: CASRTGVANYGYTF

v_call: TRBV2
d_call: .
j_call: TRBJ2-3
cdr3_aa: CASSGLQGNTQYF

v_call: TRBV5-1
d_call: .
j_call: TRBJ2-1
cdr3_aa: CASSPGFEEQFF

v_call: TRBV5-4
d_call: TRBD2
j_call: TRBJ2-7
cdr3_aa: CASSPGGRQYEQYF